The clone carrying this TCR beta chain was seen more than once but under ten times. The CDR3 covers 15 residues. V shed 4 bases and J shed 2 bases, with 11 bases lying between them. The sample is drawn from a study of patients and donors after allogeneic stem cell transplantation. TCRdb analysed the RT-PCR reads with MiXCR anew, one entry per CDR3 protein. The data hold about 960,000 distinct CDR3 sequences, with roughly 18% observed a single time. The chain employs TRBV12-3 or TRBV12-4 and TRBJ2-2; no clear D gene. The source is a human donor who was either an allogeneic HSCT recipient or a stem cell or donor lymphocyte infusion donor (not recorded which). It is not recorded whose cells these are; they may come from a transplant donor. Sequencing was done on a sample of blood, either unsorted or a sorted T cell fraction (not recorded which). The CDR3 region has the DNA TGTGCCAGCAGTTCGAGTCTTATCAACACCGGGGAGCTGTTTTTT. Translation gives CASSSSLINTGELFF.